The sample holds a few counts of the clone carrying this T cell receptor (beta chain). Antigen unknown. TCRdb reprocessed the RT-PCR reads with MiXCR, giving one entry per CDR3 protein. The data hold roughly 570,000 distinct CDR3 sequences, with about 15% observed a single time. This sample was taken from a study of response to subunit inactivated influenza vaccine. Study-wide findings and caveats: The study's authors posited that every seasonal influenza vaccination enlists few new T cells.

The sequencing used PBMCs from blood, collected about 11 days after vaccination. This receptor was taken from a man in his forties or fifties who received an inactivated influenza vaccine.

CDR3 bases: TGCAGTGCTCCCCCCAAGTATAGCTACGAGCAGTACTTC. Encoded protein: CSAPPKYSYEQYF. The gene calls are TRBV20-1 and TRBJ2-7; D call uncertain. The CDR3 runs to 13 residues. From germline, CDR1 is DFQATT and CDR2 SNEGSKA (reference sequence). Trimming cost V 5 bases and J 3 bases, with 14 bases left between them.